These 6 T cell receptor beta chains were sequenced from one sample in a study of identical twins. Using its own MiXCR run on the 5' RACE reads, TCRdb lists one record per CDR3 protein. In the table there are under 900,000 distinct CDR3 sequences, around 12% of which are singletons. This same sample was also taken into another study, of yellow fever vaccine responses in identical twins.

Sequencing used PBMCs. The receptors were sampled from a woman younger than 30 in good health.

This chain connects TRBV20-1 to TRBJ2-5, with D maybe TRBD2 (5 bases). V lost 0 bases and J lost 5, with 22 bases in between. Germline-derived CDR1 and CDR2 are DFQATT and SNEGSKA (reference sequence). The CDR3 has 17 residues. The CDR3 bases are TGCAGTGCTAGAGATCAGTCAGCCGGGAAAAAGGGCGAGACCCAGTACTTC. Its protein is CSARDQSAGKKGETQYF.

This clonotype was observed a few times. The chain couples TRBV7-9 to TRBJ2-7; the D is unclear. The V gene lost 0 bases and the J gene lost 3 bases, with 15 bases spanning the gap. CDR1 is SEHNR and CDR2 is FQNEAQ in the germline V gene (reference sequence). This CDR3 is built from 16 residues. CDR3 loop: CASSLAQGQVGYEQYF. The DNA of the CDR3 is TGTGCCAGCAGCTTAGCCCAAGGGCAGGTAGGCTACGAGCAGTACTTC.

V is TRBV28 and J is TRBJ2-7, with D perhaps assigned TRBD1 or TRBD2 (5 bases each). V dropped 8 bases and J dropped 1 base, with 12 bases sitting between them. This CDR3 has 13 residues. Per the germline V gene, CDR1 is MDHEN and CDR2 is SYDVKM. DNA for the CDR3: TGTGCCAGCGAAAGGGACCGGTCCTACGAGCAGTACTTC. The encoded protein is CASERDRSYEQYF.

This clonotype was found once. The chain uses TRBV15 and TRBJ2-7, with 8 bases that match TRBD2. The CDR3 is made up of 15 amino acids. Germline CDR1 LNHNV, CDR2 YYDKDF (reference sequence). V lost 4 bases, J lost 1 base, and 6 bases stayed unmatched. The CDR3 sequence: CATSTATSGSYEQYF. The CDR3 DNA sequence: TGTGCCACCAGCACGGCAACTAGCGGATCCTACGAGCAGTACTTC.

This CDR3 reads CAISEIFGRSDEQFF. CDR3 in DNA: TGTGCCATCAGTGAAATATTCGGGAGAAGTGATGAGCAGTTCTTC. The rearrangement joins TRBV10-3 to TRBJ2-1; a possible D gene is TRBD2 (6 bases). The CDR3 sequence is 15 residues long. The germline gives CDR1 ENHRY, CDR2 SYGVKD. V was trimmed by 3 bases and J by 8 bases, leaving 17 bases between them.

This clonotype has a handful of counts. The chain is built from TRBV10-3 and TRBJ2-1; 10 bases match TRBD2. V lost 0 bases and J lost 1; bases outside the gene matches: 0. Germline CDR1 ENHRY, CDR2 SYGVKD. This CDR3 contains 16 residues. The CDR3 sequence: CAISESSGRSYNEQFF. CDR3 nucleotides: TGTGCCATCAGTGAGTCTAGCGGGAGGTCCTACAATGAGCAGTTCTTC.